One sample yielded the 8 T cell receptor beta chains listed below, sequenced in a study of blood T cell repertoires in COVID-19. Here immunoSEQ multiplex PCR was the method, and the copy in TCRdb shows in-frame clones only, minus some. Of fewer than 200,000 clones listed, more than 75% were seen once; the top ten hold roughly 2%. The sequenced material came from peripheral blood. All receptors derive from a man over 45 who had recovered from COVID-19.

The chain combines TRBV6-5 with TRBJ1-4, with 7 bases aligning to TRBD1. Germline V CDR1 and CDR2: MNHEY, SVGAGI. The CDR3 is 13 amino acids. After removal of 9 bases from V and 7 bases from J, the junction contained 8 bases not matched to a gene. The CDR3 DNA is TGTGCCAGTCAGACAGGGTCGGCTGAAAAACTGTTTTTT. The encoded protein is CASQTGSAEKLFF.

This chain joins TRBV19 and TRBJ1-5, with 7 nucleotides matching TRBD1. The V gene end was trimmed by 2 bases and the J gene end by 4 bases; junction bases not matched to a gene: 2. The CDR3 sequence is 14 residues long. CDR1 is LNHDA and CDR2 is SQIVND in the germline V gene (reference sequence). The CDR3 coding sequence is TGTGCCAGTAGTATAAGACAGGGTAATCAGCCCCAGCATTTT. It translates to CASSIRQGNQPQHF.

The chain joins TRBV6-2 or TRBV6-3 to TRBJ2-2, with 9 bases identical to TRBD2. Trimming removed 5 bases from V and 7 bases from J; junction bases left unmatched: 11. Germline CDR1 is MNHEY and CDR2 is SVGEGT. This CDR3 is built from 16 residues. Written as DNA, the CDR3 is TGTGCCAGCAGTACAGGGCGGGAGGGCCGCGGCGGGGAGCTGTTTTTT. The encoded protein is CASSTGREGRGGELFF.

The chain carries TRBV6-2 or TRBV6-3 and TRBJ2-1, with 14 bases lining up with TRBD2. With 6 bases clipped from V and 9 bases from J, the junction kept 10 bases outside the gene matches. Germline V CDR1 and CDR2: MNHEY, SVGEGT. The CDR3 is 16 amino acids. The CDR3 spells CASSTRTSGRLGEQFF. CDR3 nucleotide sequence: TGTGCCAGCAGCACACGGACTAGCGGGAGGTTGGGTGAGCAGTTCTTC.

V is TRBV4-3 and J is TRBJ2-6; 7 positions agree with TRBD1. The germline V gene has CDR1 LGHNA and CDR2 YSLEER. This CDR3 is built from 15 residues. After removal of 4 bases from V and 1 base from J, the junction contained 1 base not matched to a gene. The CDR3 region has the DNA TGCGCCAGCAGCCCCAGGGGGTCTGGGGCCAACGTCCTGACTTTC. This translates into CASSPRGSGANVLTF.

A single count supports this clone. This sequence joins TRBV19 and TRBJ1-1; possibly TRBD1 for D (6 bases). Trimming cost V 2 bases and J 4 bases, with 17 bases left between them. CDR1 and CDR2 from the germline V gene are LNHDA and SQIVND (reference sequence). CDR3 length equals 16 residues. DNA of the CDR3: TGTGCCAGTAGTATACTTGGGGGGGCAGGACGCACTGAAGCTTTCTTT. Protein sequence: CASSILGGAGRTEAFF.

This clone was recorded a few times. The chain has TRBV7-2 and TRBJ1-3, with D possibly being TRBD1 (5 bases). V was cut by 4 bases and J by 2 bases, with 18 bases left in between. From germline, CDR1 is SGHTA and CDR2 FQGNSA. The CDR3 sequence is 17 residues long. CDR3 loop: CASSSAGRGKAGNTIYF. Here the CDR3 DNA reads TGTGCCAGCAGCTCGGCGGGGCGGGGGAAGGCTGGAAACACCATATATTTT.

Here the CDR3 DNA reads TGCGCCAGCAGCTTCCCGACAGCCTCTGGAAACACCATATATTTT. Its protein is CASSFPTASGNTIYF. This sequence joins TRBV5-1 and TRBJ1-3, with a weak D call TRBD1 (5 bases). Germline V gene sequence: CDR1 SGHRS, CDR2 YFSETQ. Trimming removed 2 bases at V and 0 bases at J, with 9 bases between. The CDR3 is 15 amino acids.